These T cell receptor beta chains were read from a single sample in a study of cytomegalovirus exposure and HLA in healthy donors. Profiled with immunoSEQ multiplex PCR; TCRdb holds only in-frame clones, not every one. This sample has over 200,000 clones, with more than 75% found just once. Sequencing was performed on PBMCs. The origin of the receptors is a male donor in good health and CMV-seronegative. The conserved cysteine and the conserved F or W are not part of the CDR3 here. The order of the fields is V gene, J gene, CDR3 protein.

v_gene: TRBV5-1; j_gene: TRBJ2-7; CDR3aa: ASSDGQGATYEQY
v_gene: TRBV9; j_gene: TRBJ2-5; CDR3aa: ASSVQAQETQY
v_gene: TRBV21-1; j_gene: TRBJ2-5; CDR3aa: ASSKPLAGNQETQY
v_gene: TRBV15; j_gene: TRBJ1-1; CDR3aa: ATTKDRFGTLEAF
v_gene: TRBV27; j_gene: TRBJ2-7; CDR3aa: ASSLSGRLPYEQY
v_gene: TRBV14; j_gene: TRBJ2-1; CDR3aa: ASSPGSGLAGVYEQF
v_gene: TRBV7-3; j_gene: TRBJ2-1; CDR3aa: ASSQTSGSYNEQF
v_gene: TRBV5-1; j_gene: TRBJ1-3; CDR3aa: ASSRAADRVSGNTIY
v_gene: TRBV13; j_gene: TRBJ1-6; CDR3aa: ASSLDRESPLH
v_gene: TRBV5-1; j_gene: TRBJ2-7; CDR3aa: ASSWEGASYEQY
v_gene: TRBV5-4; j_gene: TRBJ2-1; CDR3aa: ASSYTWRETHNEQF
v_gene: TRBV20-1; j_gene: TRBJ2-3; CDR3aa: SAGRGAQY
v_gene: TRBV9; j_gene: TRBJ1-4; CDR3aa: ASSSPGQANEKLF
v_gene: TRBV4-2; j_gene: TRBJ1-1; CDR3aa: ASSQESTWGLGTEAF